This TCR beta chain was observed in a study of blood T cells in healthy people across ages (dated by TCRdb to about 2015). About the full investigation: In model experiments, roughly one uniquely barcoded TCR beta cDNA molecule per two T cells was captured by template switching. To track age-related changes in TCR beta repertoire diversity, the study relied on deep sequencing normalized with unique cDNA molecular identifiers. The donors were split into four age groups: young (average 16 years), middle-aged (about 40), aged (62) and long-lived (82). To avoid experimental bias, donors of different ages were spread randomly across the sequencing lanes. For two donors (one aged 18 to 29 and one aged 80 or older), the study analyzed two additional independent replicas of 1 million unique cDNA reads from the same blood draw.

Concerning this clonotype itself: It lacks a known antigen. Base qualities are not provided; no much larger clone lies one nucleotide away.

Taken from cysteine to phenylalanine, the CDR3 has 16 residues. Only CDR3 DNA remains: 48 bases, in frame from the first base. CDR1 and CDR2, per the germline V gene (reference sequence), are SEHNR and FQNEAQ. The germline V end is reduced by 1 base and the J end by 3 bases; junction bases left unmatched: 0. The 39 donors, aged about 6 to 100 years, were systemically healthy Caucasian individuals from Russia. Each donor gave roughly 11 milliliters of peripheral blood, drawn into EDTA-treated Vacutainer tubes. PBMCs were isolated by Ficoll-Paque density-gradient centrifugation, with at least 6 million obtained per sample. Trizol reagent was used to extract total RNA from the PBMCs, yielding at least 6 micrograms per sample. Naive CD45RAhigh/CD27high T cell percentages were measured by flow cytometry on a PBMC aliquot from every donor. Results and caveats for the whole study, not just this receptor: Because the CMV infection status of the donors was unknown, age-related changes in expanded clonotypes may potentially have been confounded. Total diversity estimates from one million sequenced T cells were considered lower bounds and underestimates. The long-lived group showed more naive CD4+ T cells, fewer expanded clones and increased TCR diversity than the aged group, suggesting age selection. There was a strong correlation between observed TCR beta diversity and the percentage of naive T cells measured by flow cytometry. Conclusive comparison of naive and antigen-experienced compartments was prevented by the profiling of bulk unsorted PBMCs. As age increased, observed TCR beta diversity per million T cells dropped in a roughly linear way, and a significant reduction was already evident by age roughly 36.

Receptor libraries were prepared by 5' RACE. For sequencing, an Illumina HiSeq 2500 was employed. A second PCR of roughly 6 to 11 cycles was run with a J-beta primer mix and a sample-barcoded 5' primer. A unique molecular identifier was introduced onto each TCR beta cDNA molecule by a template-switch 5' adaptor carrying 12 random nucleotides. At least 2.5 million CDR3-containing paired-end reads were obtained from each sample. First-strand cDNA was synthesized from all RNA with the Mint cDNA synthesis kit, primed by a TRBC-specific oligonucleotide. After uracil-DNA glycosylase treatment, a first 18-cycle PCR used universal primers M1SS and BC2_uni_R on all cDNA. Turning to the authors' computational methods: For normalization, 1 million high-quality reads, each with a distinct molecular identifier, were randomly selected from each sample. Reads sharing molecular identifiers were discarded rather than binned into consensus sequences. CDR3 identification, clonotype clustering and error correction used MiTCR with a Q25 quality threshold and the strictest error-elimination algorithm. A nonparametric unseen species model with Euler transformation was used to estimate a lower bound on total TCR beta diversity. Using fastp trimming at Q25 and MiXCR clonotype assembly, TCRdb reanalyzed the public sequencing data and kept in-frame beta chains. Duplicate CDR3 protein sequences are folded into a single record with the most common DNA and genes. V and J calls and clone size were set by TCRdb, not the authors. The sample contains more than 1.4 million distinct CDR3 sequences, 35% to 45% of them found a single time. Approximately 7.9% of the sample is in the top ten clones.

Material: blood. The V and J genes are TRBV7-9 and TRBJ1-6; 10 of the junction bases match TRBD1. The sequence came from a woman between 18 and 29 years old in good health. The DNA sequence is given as TGTGCCAGCAGCTTAGGGACAGGGGGCTATAATTCACCCCTCCACTTT. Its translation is CASSLGTGGYNSPLHF.